A single sample gave rise to the 18 T cell receptor beta chains below, sequenced in a study of tumor and adjacent non-tumor tissue in lung cancer. No cell sorting was done before RNA was extracted from the tissue. TCRbeta libraries were built with three rounds of nested PCR, modified from ARM-PCR. TCRdb itself ran the multiplex PCR reads through MiXCR, one entry per CDR3 protein. The sample lists tens of thousands of distinct CDR3 sequences; over 70% were seen once. The sequenced material came from lung tumor tissue. These TCRs come from a woman between 50 and 59 years old with non-small cell lung cancer.

In regard to this clonotype: This may be a read error, as it is one base from a much larger clone. The V call is TRBV20-1, the J call TRBJ2-5, with D uncertain. Germline lookup yields CDR1 DFQATT and CDR2 SNEGSKA (reference sequence). The germline V and J ends were trimmed by 8 bases and 5 bases, with 21 bases remaining between them. The CDR3 runs 14 residues. The CDR3 coding sequence is TGCAGTACTAAGGCGTCAGGTAGTGAGGAGACCCAGTACTTC. Encoded protein: CSTKASGSEETQYF.

The chain links TRBV20-1 to TRBJ2-7; unclear D gene. The CDR3 loop spans 15 amino acids. V lost 5 bases and J 4 bases, leaving 21 bases between the germline ends. Germline assignment: CDR1 DFQATT and CDR2 SNEGSKA (reference sequence). The CDR3: CSAPSLLSGLYEQYF. Written as DNA, the CDR3 is TGCAGTGCTCCGAGCCTCCTCTCCGGGTTATACGAGCAGTACTTC.

In this sample, this clonotype turned up many times. V and J are TRBV20-1 and TRBJ2-7, with D hard to call. V was pared by 0 bases and J by 0 bases, with 6 bases between. The CDR3 runs to 13 residues. The germline V gene has CDR1 DFQATT and CDR2 SNEGSKA (reference sequence). CDR3 in amino acids: CSAREGSSYEQYF. In DNA, the CDR3 is TGCAGTGCTAGAGAGGGTAGCTCCTACGAGCAGTACTTC.

At least ten counts were recorded for this clonotype. The chain uses TRBV6-6 and TRBJ1-2; possible D gene TRBD1, 5 bases. CDR1 is MNHNY, CDR2 SVGAGI, per germline (reference sequence). The CDR3 runs to 14 residues. V lost 6 bases and J lost 0, with 11 bases in between. In nucleotides, the CDR3 is TGTGCCAGCAGCCCAGGGACCTCTAACTATGGCTACACCTTC. Amino acids: CASSPGTSNYGYTF.

The chain employs TRBV5-5 and TRBJ2-3; 7 bases are shared with TRBD2. This CDR3 spans 19 amino acids. Germline V gene lookup returns CDR1 SGHKS and CDR2 YYEKEE (reference sequence). J was trimmed by 14 bases and V by 4 bases; bases with no gene match: 31. As DNA, the CDR3 is TGTGCCAGCAGCAGGAGTGGTCTCGATATCAGGACTAGTGGGAGCCCCATGTATTTT. Translation: CASSRSGLDIRTSGSPMYF.

This clonotype was observed at least ten times. The V call is TRBV5-1, the J call TRBJ1-4; a possible D gene is TRBD1 (5 bases). V was cut by 4 bases and J by 6 bases, with 10 bases left in between. Germline CDR1 is SGHRS and CDR2 is YFSETQ. This CDR3 has 13 amino acids. This CDR3 reads CASSPGPDEKLFF. The CDR3 DNA reads TGCGCCAGCAGCCCGGGACCGGATGAAAAACTGTTTTTT. The variable domain in full, completed from reference TRBV5-1 and TRBJ1-4, reads KAGVTQTPRYLIKTRGQQVTLSCSPISGHRSVSWYQQTPGQGLQFLFEYFSETQRNKGNFPGRFSGRQFSNSRSEMNVSTLELGDSALYLCASSPGPDEKLFFGSGTQLSVL.

The V call is TRBV11-2, the J call TRBJ2-1, with TRBD2 identical over 9 bases. The J segment lost 8 bases and the V segment lost 11 bases, leaving 16 bases of the junction unmatched. This CDR3 region has 15 residues. CDR1 is SGHAT, CDR2 FQNNGV, per germline. CDR3 nucleotide sequence: TGTGCCCGCAACTCAGAATCTAGCGGGAATCATGAGCAGTTCTTC. This codes for CARNSESSGNHEQFF.

With respect to this clonotype: A much more abundant neighbour one base away suggests this may be a read error. This rearrangement joins TRBV5-1 to TRBJ2-5; D remains unclear. Per the germline V gene, CDR1 is SGHRS and CDR2 is YFSETQ. The CDR3 consists of 11 residues. DNA of the CDR3: TGCGCCAGCAGCTTACAAGAGACCCAGAACTTC. Translation: CASSLQETQNF.

Comments on this clonotype: A much larger clone sits a single nucleotide away, making a read error possible. The chain is built from TRBV20-1 and TRBJ2-3; 9 nucleotides align to TRBD2. Germline V gene data show CDR1 as DFQATT and CDR2 as SNEGSKA (reference sequence). The CDR3 consists of 13 residues. CDR3 DNA sequence: TGCAGTGCTAAAGGGACTAGCAGAGATACGCAGTATTTT. Residues: CSAKGTSRDTQYF.

Regarding this clonotype: The junction and the germline gene differ at one end; a read error may be behind it. The chain carries TRBV4-2 and TRBJ1-6; D is undetermined. Looked up from germline, CDR1 is LGHNA and CDR2 is YNFKEQ. The CDR3 is made up of 16 amino acids. CDR3 sequence reads: CTSSLPADGNNSPLHF. The CDR3 DNA is TGTACCAGCAGTCTTCCCGCGGACGGTAATAATTCACCCCTCCACTTT.

In the case of this clonotype: Sequence at one end of the junction differs from germline and may be a read error. V gene TRBV2 combines with J gene TRBJ2-7, with D uncertain. The CDR3 extends over 17 amino acids. Germline values: CDR1 SNHLY, CDR2 FYNNEI. DNA of the CDR3: TGTGCCAACAGTCACCGTTCGAGCGATCCAACGGAGTCCGAGCAGTACTTC. As protein: CANSHRSSDPTESEQYF. The full variable domain, with the rest looked up from reference TRBV2 and TRBJ2-7, is EPEVTQTPSHQVTQMGQEVILRCVPISNHLYFYWYRQILGQKVEFLVSFYNNEISEKSEIFDDQFSVERPDGSNFTLKIRSTKLEDSAMYFCANSHRSSDPTESEQYFGPGTRLTVT.

This clonotype came up a few times. A much larger clonotype is one base distant, so this may be a read error. This chain joins TRBV5-1 and TRBJ2-7; D gene ambiguous. The germline V gene encodes CDR1 SGHRS and CDR2 YFSETQ. CDR3 length: 14 amino acids. The CDR3 DNA reads TGCGCCGGCAGCTTGCGAACAAATCCCTACGAGCAGTACTTC. Protein product: CAGSLRTNPYEQYF.

The chain couples TRBV5-1 to TRBJ2-7; perhaps TRBD1 as D (6 bases). The V gene lost 5 bases and the J gene lost 6 bases, with 18 bases spanning the gap. Germline V gives CDR1 SGHRS, CDR2 YFSETQ. The CDR3 extends over 14 amino acids. The CDR3 nucleotides read TGCGCCAGCAGGACAGACAGGAGCCCGTGCGAGCAGTACTTC. This codes for CASRTDRSPCEQYF.

About this clonotype itself: A read error may account for a junction end that differs from germline. The chain couples TRBV6-1 to TRBJ1-5, with D unclear. Germline CDR1 reads MNHNS; CDR2 reads SASEGT. The CDR3 runs 13 residues. Written as DNA, the CDR3 is TGTGTCAGCACATCAGATGCCTTTCAGCCCCAGCATTTT. Translation: CVSTSDAFQPQHF.

This clonotype counts as medium-sized. This chain uses TRBV6-1 with TRBJ2-7; the D gene is possibly TRBD2 (7 bases). The CDR3 contains 16 residues. Germline assignment: CDR1 MNHNS and CDR2 SASEGT. The V end was cut by 3 bases, the J end by 1 base, with 16 bases between. CDR3 amino acids: CASSDDGRGGSYEQYF. The CDR3 region has the DNA TGTGCCAGCAGTGATGATGGGAGGGGGGGGTCCTACGAGCAGTACTTC.

This clonotype was found a few times. At one of its ends the junction is not consistent with the germline gene, which may arise from a read error. The V and J genes are TRBV4-2 and TRBJ2-7, with D tentatively TRBD1 or TRBD2 (5 bases each). The length of the CDR3 is 15 residues. The germline gives CDR1 LGHNA, CDR2 YNFKEQ. CDR3 residues: CASSPSGIGVYEQYF. The DNA for the CDR3 is TGTGCCAGCAGCCCGTCCGGGATAGGGGTGTACGAGCAGTATTTC.

This sequence joins TRBV11-2 and TRBJ2-2, with TRBD2 as a possible D gene (5 bases). The CDR3 consists of 14 residues. V dropped 8 bases and J dropped 8 bases, with 18 bases sitting between them. From germline, CDR1 is SGHAT and CDR2 FQNNGV. CDR3 DNA: TGTGCCAGCGACTATAGTATAGACAATGGGGAGCTGTTTTTT. Its protein is CASDYSIDNGELFF.

Concerning this clonotype: A much larger clone lies one base from this, so it may be a read error. V usage is TRBV20-1 and J usage is TRBJ2-7; no reliable D call. The CDR3 runs to 11 residues. Germline V gives CDR1 DFQATT, CDR2 SNEGSKA (reference sequence). Trimming left V 4 bases short and J 2 bases short, with 6 bases between. CDR3 nucleotides: TGCAGTGCTAAAAATACCTACGAGCAGTACTTC. This sequence encodes CSAKNTYEQYF.